This note documents a single T cell receptor (beta chain) sequence. The assay was immunoSEQ multiplex PCR, and TCRdb's table has in-frame clones only and misses some. The table records approximately 100,000 clones, about 89% of them present only once. This record comes from a study of control samples from healthy donors and cancer patients. Per the germline V gene, CDR1 is GTSNPN and CDR2 is SVGIG (reference sequence). CDR3 size: 13 residues. Unmatched junction bases numbered 6, after V lost 8 bases and J lost 2 bases. The TCR originated in a man aged 30 to 45 in good health. The chain uses TRBV30 and TRBJ2-4, with 7 bases matching TRBD1. The specimen was blood. CDR3 sequence reads: CAGTVGTKNIQYF. The DNA for the CDR3 is TGTGCCGGGACAGTTGGAACCAAAAACATTCAGTACTTC.